Shown below are 2 T cell receptor beta chains from a single sample sequenced in a study of T-cell reconstitution after alpha-beta-depleted transplantation in children. TCRbeta library preparation incorporated unique molecular identifiers. Via MiXCR, TCRdb re-called the PCR reads, giving one row per CDR3 protein. The sample consists of about 580,000 distinct CDR3 sequences, under 30% of them appearing once. The source was PBMCs, mostly from graft donor cells, collected 360 days after TCRalphabeta/CD19-depleted stem cell transplant. These receptors originate from a boy in the first two years of life who had a stem cell transplant for acute myeloid leukemia, so the T cells may come from the graft donor.

This sequence joins TRBV6-5 and TRBJ2-7, with unresolved D. V was shortened by 10 bases and J by 3 bases, with 10 bases between the two germline ends. This CDR3 is 11 amino acids long. Per the germline V gene, CDR1 is MNHEY and CDR2 is SVGAGI. The CDR3 DNA is TGTGCCACCTCATACGGCTACGAGCAGTACGTC. It translates to CATSYGYEQYV.

This clonotype was seen a handful of times. The chain is built from TRBV12-3 or TRBV12-4 and TRBJ2-5, with 8 bases fitting TRBD1. This CDR3 region has 16 residues. Trimming cost V 2 bases and J 4 bases; bases outside gene matches: 9. CDR3 protein: CASSLWDRRTAETQYF. The CDR3 DNA sequence: TGTGCCAGCAGTTTATGGGACAGGAGAACTGCAGAGACCCAGTACTTC.